One and the same sample provided the 17 T cell receptor beta chains below, sequenced in a study of blood T cell repertoires in COVID-19. Sequenced by immunoSEQ multiplex PCR; TCRdb stores in-frame clones only, minus some. The sample lists 80,000 or so clones, less than 90% occurring once. The source material was peripheral blood. These receptors were obtained from a human donor in a cohort sampled during active COVID-19.

The rearrangement joins TRBV10-3 to TRBJ2-1; D possibly corresponds to TRBD2 (6 bases). CDR3 length: 18 amino acids. Trimming removed 3 bases at V and 0 bases at J, with 18 bases between. Germline V gives CDR1 ENHRY, CDR2 SYGVKD. CDR3 sequence (DNA): TGTGCCATCAGTGACCCCTCACTAGCCCCGAGCTCCTACAATGAGCAGTTCTTC. It specifies CAISDPSLAPSSYNEQFF.

The V call is TRBV5-1, the J call TRBJ2-7, with D perhaps TRBD2 (5 bases). CDR3 length: 14 residues. The germline CDR1 and CDR2 sequences are SGHRS and YFSETQ. Trimming removed 3 bases at V and 0 bases at J, with 10 bases between. CDR3 DNA sequence: TGCGCCAGCAGCTCCGGACTTCTCTCCTACGAGCAGTACTTC. Protein product: CASSSGLLSYEQYF.

The chain carries TRBV27 and TRBJ2-7; 11 bases are a match to TRBD2. V trimming: 5 bases; J trimming: 0 bases; junction bases outside the gene matches: 3. CDR3 size: 15 residues. Germline CDR1 reads MNHEY; CDR2 reads SMNVEV (reference sequence). The CDR3 reads CASSVTSGDSYEQYF. CDR3 bases: TGTGCCAGCAGTGTGACTAGCGGGGACTCCTACGAGCAGTACTTC.

V usage is TRBV27 and J usage is TRBJ1-1; TRBD1 agrees at 10 bases. The CDR3 loop spans 14 amino acids. The V gene end was trimmed by 6 bases and the J gene end by 5 bases; junction bases not matched to a gene: 6. CDR1 is MNHEY, CDR2 SMNVEV, per germline (reference sequence). This CDR3 reads CASRGQGRLTEAFF. The CDR3, as DNA: TGTGCCAGCAGGGGACAGGGGAGATTAACTGAAGCTTTCTTT.

The chain employs TRBV3-1 (or the pseudogene TRBV3-2) and TRBJ1-5, with 9 bases identical to TRBD1. The CDR3 loop spans 17 amino acids. Germline V gene sequence: CDR1 LGHDT, CDR2 YNNKEL (reference sequence). Unmatched junction bases numbered 7, after V lost 1 base and J lost 3 bases. The CDR3 bases are TGTGCCAGCAGCCAAGGGGTGGGGGACAGGGACAATCAGCCCCAGCATTTT. This gives the protein CASSQGVGDRDNQPQHF.

The chain combines TRBV15 with TRBJ2-3; possible D gene TRBD2, 6 bases. The CDR3 has 17 amino acids. Trimming took 2 bases from V and 2 from J, leaving 17 bases between them. Germline V lookup: CDR1 LNHNV, CDR2 YYDKDF (reference sequence). The CDR3 coding sequence is TGTGCCACCAGCAGAACGGCCGGGGGTCATAACACAGATACGCAGTATTTT. Its protein product is CATSRTAGGHNTDTQYF.

This chain links TRBV10-3 with TRBJ1-2; D gene ambiguous. V gave up 0 bases and J gave up 8 bases, with 10 bases separating them. From germline, CDR1 is ENHRY and CDR2 SYGVKD. The CDR3 has 13 residues. The CDR3 reads CAISESGEWGYTF. As DNA, the CDR3 is TGTGCCATCAGTGAGTCCGGGGAGTGGGGCTACACCTTC.

This sequence joins TRBV4-2 and TRBJ2-4; maybe TRBD1 (6 bases). The CDR3 spans 17 residues. V was pared by 0 bases and J by 6 bases, with 18 bases between. Germline V CDR1 and CDR2: LGHNA, YNFKEQ. The CDR3 protein is CASSQEGAGIGGNIQYF. CDR3 sequence (DNA): TGTGCCAGCAGCCAAGAAGGTGCAGGGATAGGGGGAAACATTCAGTACTTC.

The V and J genes are TRBV6-5 and TRBJ1-1; 9 bases line up with TRBD1. The CDR3 sequence is 14 residues long. The J segment lost 9 bases and the V segment lost 0 bases, leaving 5 bases of the junction unmatched. The germline CDR1 and CDR2 sequences are MNHEY and SVGAGI. CDR3 bases: TGTGCCAGCAGTTACTCGGGGGGACAGGGAAAAGCTTTCTTT. This sequence encodes CASSYSGGQGKAFF.

The chain is built from TRBV3-1 (or the pseudogene TRBV3-2) and TRBJ1-2; 9 nucleotides line up with TRBD1. This CDR3 has 13 amino acids. Germline V gene data show CDR1 as LGHDT and CDR2 as YNNKEL (reference sequence). V dropped 4 bases and J dropped 8; count of bases not matched to a gene: 5. The CDR3 protein is CASSPGQGMGYTF. CDR3 DNA: TGTGCCAGCAGCCCGGGACAGGGAATGGGCTACACCTTC.

The V call is TRBV5-5, the J call TRBJ2-1; D is possibly TRBD2 (6 bases). The CDR3 extends over 18 amino acids. The germline V gene has CDR1 SGHKS and CDR2 YYEKEE (reference sequence). Trimming stripped 4 bases from V and 0 bases from J, with 20 bases between. Written as DNA, the CDR3 is TGTGCCAGCAGCGTGGACAAGGGACTGGGAATCTCCTACAATGAGCAGTTCTTC. Protein sequence: CASSVDKGLGISYNEQFF.

The chain links TRBV29-1 to TRBJ1-2; D is unresolved. With 7 bases removed from V and 7 bases from J, the gap between germline ends came to 13 bases. The CDR3 spans 11 residues. The germline V gene has CDR1 SQVTM and CDR2 ANQGSEA. CDR3 residues: CSATEGGGYTF. The CDR3 DNA is TGCAGCGCGACCGAAGGCGGTGGCTACACCTTC.

Only one count was recorded for this clone. CDR3 loop: CASIGGSYNSPLHF. The CDR3 bases are TGTGCCAGCATAGGGGGCTCCTATAATTCACCCCTCCACTTT. The chain uses TRBV6-5 and TRBJ1-6; D might be TRBD1 (6 bases). The CDR3 is 14 residues long. V was shortened by 7 bases and J by 0 bases, with 7 bases between the two germline ends. CDR1 is MNHEY and CDR2 is SVGAGI in the germline V gene.

This clone was observed once. The genes are TRBV7-9 and TRBJ2-5; D possibly corresponds to TRBD2 (5 bases). CDR3 length equals 16 residues. Germline V gives CDR1 SEHNR, CDR2 FQNEAQ (reference sequence). With 5 bases removed from V and 2 bases from J, the gap between germline ends came to 18 bases. This CDR3 is CASSQTGGPVQETQYF. CDR3 DNA: TGTGCCAGCAGCCAAACCGGAGGACCCGTTCAAGAGACCCAGTACTTC.

V gene TRBV3-1 (or the pseudogene TRBV3-2) combines with J gene TRBJ1-1; TRBD1 agrees at 7 bases. The CDR3 runs 17 residues. Germline CDR1 LGHDT, CDR2 YNNKEL (reference sequence). The V gene end was trimmed by 1 base and the J gene end by 3 bases; junction bases not matched to a gene: 11. The CDR3 sequence is CASSQGKAGGNDTEAFF. The CDR3 bases are TGTGCCAGCAGCCAAGGGAAGGCAGGGGGTAATGACACTGAAGCTTTCTTT.

This chain joins TRBV4-1 and TRBJ1-2; no definite D call. CDR1 is MGHRA, CDR2 YSYEKL, per germline. The CDR3 is 15 amino acids. Trimming shortened V by 5 bases and J by 2 bases, and 15 bases separated the two germline ends. The CDR3 DNA reads TGCGCCAGCAGCTTGCGGGCTCTGGGGAACTATGGCTACACCTTC. This sequence encodes CASSLRALGNYGYTF.

CDR3: CASSPSPGLYTGELFF. The CDR3 coding sequence is TGTGCCAGCAGCCCCTCCCCAGGGTTATACACCGGGGAGCTGTTTTTT. V usage is TRBV7-2 and J usage is TRBJ2-2; D may be TRBD1 (5 bases). Trimming took 5 bases from V and 3 from J, leaving 16 bases between them. This CDR3 is 16 amino acids long. Germline V gives CDR1 SGHTA, CDR2 FQGNSA.